The subject of this entry is one TCR beta chain. The target antigen is unknown. TCRdb's copy holds only in-frame clones and misses some; the assay was immunoSEQ multiplex PCR. The sample has 200,000 to 300,000 clones, around 82% seen once. The CDR3 consists of 13 residues. Germline V lookup: CDR1 LNHDA, CDR2 SQIVND (reference sequence). Between the trimmed V and J ends, which lost 5 bases and 1 base, there was a span of 8 bases. The data stem from a study of Tregs in tolerant kidney transplant recipients. Study-level findings and limits: Activated donor B cell expansion appeared to reveal the most relevant donor-specific TCRbeta repertoire. Biological reproducibility was not directly addressed, but technical replication error appeared minimal.

The receptor's source is a human donor in good health. Material for sequencing was CD4+ T cells from blood. The V call is TRBV19, the J call TRBJ2-5; unclear D gene. CDR3 nucleotides: TGTGCCAGTAGTTCACCCCCCCAAGAGACCCAGTACTTC. Translating it yields CASSSPPQETQYF.